Reported below is one TCR beta chain. Original processing methods: Estimation of nucleated cell counts was performed using reference gene primer amplification. The data were produced by immunoSEQ multiplex PCR, yet TCRdb's version contains in-frame clones alone and is incomplete. For V, J and clone size, that table is used; D and trimming come from the DNA. Of about 190,000 clones in the sample, around four fifths were seen once. This sample is part of a study of blood T cell repertoires in COVID-19. Study in general: Spain, Italy and the United States supplied samples that represented acute and convalescent COVID-19. From T cells, B-cell-depleted T cells, or PBMCs came the material, which was cDNA or gDNA.

V shed 7 bases and J shed 2 bases, with 15 bases lying between them. The germline CDR1 and CDR2 sequences are SGHVS and FQNEAQ. The CDR3 covers 14 residues. The genes are TRBV7-8 and TRBJ2-7; D is uncertain. The source is a human donor in a cohort sampled during active COVID-19. The sequencing sample was made of peripheral blood. The CDR3 DNA is TGTGCCAGCACCCGGGTAGCTCTCACCTACGAGCAGTACTTC. The encoded protein is CASTRVALTYEQYF.